The clone carrying this T cell receptor (beta chain) was counted at least ten times. Antigen unknown. Each CDR3 protein gets one entry after TCRdb re-called the multiplex PCR reads with MiXCR. The top ten hold roughly 2.4% of the sample, which has fewer than 150,000 distinct CDR3 sequences, 21% seen once. CDR1 and CDR2 from the germline V gene are MDHEN and SYDVKM. V was cut by 2 bases and J by 3 bases, with 11 bases left in between. The CDR3 has 14 residues. These data belong to a study of breast tumors, draining lymph nodes, adjacent tissues. Study observations and caveats: Most tumor T cells seemingly derive from lymph node, then expand in tumor. Luminal-like breast cancer showed significantly higher tumor–nontumor repertoire similarity than basal-like.

Axillary draining lymph nodes of breast cancer patients supplied the node samples. The chain uses TRBV28 and TRBJ2-7; TRBD1 might be the D (6 bases). Material: axillary lymph node tissue. The receptor was isolated from a female donor with breast cancer. Some clones in this sample may be carry-over from other donors' samples. The CDR3 here is CASSLHRDNYEQYF. DNA of the CDR3: TGTGCCAGCAGTTTACACCGGGACAACTACGAGCAGTACTTC.